The clone carrying this T cell receptor (beta chain) was seen a few times. Its target is not known. This entry is derived from a study of T cell repertoires in cytomegalovirus infection. Study findings and constraints: Predominance within the ex vivo response was attributable to HLA-C-restricted CMV-specific TCR beta clonotypes.

Per the germline V gene, CDR1 is MNHEY and CDR2 is SVGEGT. V lost 6 bases, J lost 0 bases, and 21 bases stayed unmatched. The CDR3 has 21 amino acids. TCRdb passed the reads through MiXCR, listing each CDR3 protein once. The repertoire holds roughly 68,000 distinct CDR3 sequences, with 20% to 25% as singletons. What was sequenced was PBMCs, sequenced either directly or after in vitro stimulation (not recorded which). The TCR sequence derives from a human donor in good health (CMV status not recorded). Some clones in this sample may be carry-over from other donors' samples. The chain combines TRBV6-2 or TRBV6-3 with TRBJ2-1; 9 nucleotides agree with TRBD2. As DNA, the CDR3 is TGTGCCAGCAGCCCCGAATTTGGTGGTAGCGGGAGCCTCCGCTCCTACAATGAGCAGTTCTTC. It specifies CASSPEFGGSGSLRSYNEQFF.